The sequence of this T cell receptor beta chain was determined in a study of blood T cell repertoires in COVID-19 (dated by TCRdb to about 2020). Context from the whole study: Samples covering the acute and convalescent phases of COVID-19 were provided by collaborators in the United States, Italy and Spain. The prospective study material was composed of cDNA or gDNA derived from T cells, B-cell-depleted T cells, or PBMCs. Deeply sampled blood TCRbeta repertoires from subjects exposed to, actively infected with, or recovered from COVID-19 were included in the dataset. A freely available public database, intended as a resource for researchers studying the immune response to SARS-CoV-2, is where the repertoires were released. The samples were drawn from the first 160 participants of the ongoing ImmuneRACE study and from 950 to 1,500 subjects provided by 6 global collaborators. The sample metadata nearly always contained a de-identified subject ID, COVID-19 status, age in years and sex. Where available, HLA class I and class II types were taken from metadata supplied by the sample provider and were not determined by assay-based typing.

The investigation overall reported the following: The quantity of clinical and demographic metadata differed by source and by participant and was supplied without curation.

Collaborating institutions collected whole blood in K2EDTA tubes following their own protocols. Collaborator samples were shipped for TCRbeta analysis as frozen whole blood, isolated PBMCs, or DNA extracted from either sample type. TCRbeta CDR3 regions were amplified from genomic DNA using the immunoSEQ Assay, a bias-controlled multiplex PCR. The original methods were these. Within the assay, amplification of reference gene primers was used to estimate how many nucleated cells each sample contained. To quantify the absolute abundance of each unique TCRbeta CDR3 rearrangement, sequence reads were collapsed and filtered. Productive Simpson clonality was computed per sample as the square root of Simpson's diversity index over productive rearrangements. TCRdb provides this immuneACCESS table in a form limited to in-frame rearrangements. Some clones are lacking; in checked studies, under half of them reflect an unresolved V gene, and why the rest are absent is not known. V and J calls and clone size are given by that table; D and trimming were obtained from the DNA. In all, the sample holds under 250,000 clones, and approximately 84% of those were seen once. The ten top clones hold about 4.2% of the sample.

Comments on this clone: The clone's antigen remains unknown. No clone much larger than this one lies a single base away; base qualities are absent.

CDR1 and CDR2 (ENHRY, SYGVKD) derive from the germline V gene. After removal of 4 bases from V and 1 base from J, the junction retains 6 bases not matched to a gene. From the cysteine up to the phenylalanine, the CDR3 has a length of 15 residues. Of all the DNA, just the CDR3 is kept, 45 bases in frame from base 1. The source material was peripheral blood. The sequence was collected from a man aged 45-65 years with active or convalescent COVID-19. The chain employs TRBV10-3 and TRBJ2-5, and 7 junctional nucleotides match TRBD2. The DNA reads as follows: TGTGCCATCAGTGGGACGACGGGGGGCCAAGAGACCCAGTACTTC. It is translated as CAISGTTGGQETQYF.